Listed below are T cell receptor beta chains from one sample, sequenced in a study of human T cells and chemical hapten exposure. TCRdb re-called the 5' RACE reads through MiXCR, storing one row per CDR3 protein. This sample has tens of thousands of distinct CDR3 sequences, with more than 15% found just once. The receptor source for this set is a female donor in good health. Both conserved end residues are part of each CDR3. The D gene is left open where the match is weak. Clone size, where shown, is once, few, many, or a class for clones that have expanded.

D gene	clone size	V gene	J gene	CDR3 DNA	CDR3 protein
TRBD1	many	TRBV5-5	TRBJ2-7	TGTGCCAGCAGCCCCACCGGGACAGGGACGACCTTC	CASSPTGTGTTF
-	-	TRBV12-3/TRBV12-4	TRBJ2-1	TGTGCCAGCAGTTTAAGACGGGACTTCTTCTCCTACAATGAGCAGTTCTTC	CASSLRRDFFSYNEQFF
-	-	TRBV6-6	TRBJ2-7	TGTGCCAGCAGCGCCGGTAGGGCCGAGCAGTACTTC	CASSAGRAEQYF
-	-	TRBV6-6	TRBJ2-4	TGTGCCAGCAGTTACCGGGCAGACTCGTCCGGCATTCAGTACTTC	CASSYRADSSGIQYF
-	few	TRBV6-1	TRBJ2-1	TGTGCCAGCAGTGGGACCTGGGGGGCACACAATGAGCAGTTCTTC	CASSGTWGAHNEQFF
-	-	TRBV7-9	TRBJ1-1	TGTGCCAGCAGCTTTGGCGCTGAAGCTTTCTTT	CASSFGAEAFF
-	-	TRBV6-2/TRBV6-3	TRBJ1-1	TGTGCCAGCAAAGCTACAGGGAACACTGAAGCTTTCTTT	CASKATGNTEAFF
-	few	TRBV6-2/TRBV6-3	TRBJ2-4	TGTGCCAGCAGTTACTCAGCAGGGCATCGCGGCATTCAGTACTTC	CASSYSAGHRGIQYF
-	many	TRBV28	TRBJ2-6	TGTGCCAGTCTTTGGCGTCTGGTTTGGTTTTACAGGGCCAACGTCCTGACTTTC	CASLWRLVWFYRANVLTF
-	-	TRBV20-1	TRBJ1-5	TGCAGTGCTAGAGTCTTACAGGAGAATCAGCCCCAGCATTTT	CSARVLQENQPQHF
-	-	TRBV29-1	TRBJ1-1	TGCAGCTCACGACGGAACACTGAAGCTTTCTTT	CSSRRNTEAFF
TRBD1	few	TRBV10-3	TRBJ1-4	TGTGCCATCAGGGGGACAGGCCTAAATGAAAAACTGTTTTTT	CAIRGTGLNEKLFF
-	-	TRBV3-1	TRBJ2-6	TGTGCCAGCAGCCAAGTCGAGAGACAGGCTTACTCTGGGGCCAACGTCCTGACTTTC	CASSQVERQAYSGANVLTF
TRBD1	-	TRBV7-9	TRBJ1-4	TGTGCCAGCAGCTTTTGGGTCAAGCCCTGGGACAGGATCACAACTAATGAAAAACTGTTTTTT	CASSFWVKPWDRITTNEKLFF
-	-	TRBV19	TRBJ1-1	TGTGCCAGTAGTAAGAGGGATCGCAGTCGGCAGGCTTTCTTT	CASSKRDRSRQAFF
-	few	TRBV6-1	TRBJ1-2	TGTGCCAGCAGTGAAGGGCTGGAGGCCTTTAACTATGGCTACACCTTC	CASSEGLEAFNYGYTF
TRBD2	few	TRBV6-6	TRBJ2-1	TGTGCCAGCAGTTACAGACTAGCGGGGATGCGTGATTGGAATGAGCAGTTCTTC	CASSYRLAGMRDWNEQFF
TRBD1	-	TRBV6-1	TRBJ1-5	TGTGCCAGCAGTGAGTGGGGACAGGGGTCCCAGCCCCAGCATTTT	CASSEWGQGSQPQHF
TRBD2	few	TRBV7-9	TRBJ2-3	TGTGCCAGCAGCCCAGGGACTAGTTCCGGCACAGATACGCAGTATTTT	CASSPGTSSGTDTQYF
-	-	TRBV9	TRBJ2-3	TGTGCCAGCAGCGTACAGGGCGCGCCTAGGACAGATACGCAGTATTTT	CASSVQGAPRTDTQYF
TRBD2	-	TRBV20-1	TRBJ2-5	TGCAGTGCTAGAGAGGGAGTAGCGGGAGGGCTGGAGACCCAGTACTTC	CSAREGVAGGLETQYF
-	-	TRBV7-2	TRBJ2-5	TGTGCCAGCAGCTTAGCCGGAGTAGCGAGGCCAGAGACCCAGTACTTC	CASSLAGVARPETQYF
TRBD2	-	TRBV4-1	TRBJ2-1	TGCGCCAGCAGCCCCACTAGCGGGGAATACAATGAGCAGTTCTTC	CASSPTSGEYNEQFF
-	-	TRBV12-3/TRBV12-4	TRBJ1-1	TGTGCCAGCAGTTTTAACGGTAGGGAAGCTTTCTTT	CASSFNGREAFF
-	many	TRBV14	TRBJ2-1	TGTGCCAGCAGCCAAGTTGTAGGGGGTCGTTCCTACAATGAGCAGTTCTTC	CASSQVVGGRSYNEQFF
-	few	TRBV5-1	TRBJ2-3	TGCGCCAGCAGCATCCGCGGGGGCCGGACAGATACGCAGTATTTT	CASSIRGGRTDTQYF
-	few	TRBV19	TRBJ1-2	TGTGCCAGTAGTATAATAGGATTACTCCCGGAGGACTATGGCTACACCTTC	CASSIIGLLPEDYGYTF